The sequence of this T cell receptor (beta chain) was determined in a study of cytomegalovirus exposure and HLA in healthy donors. Overall study findings and caveats: Later on, analysis showed that most CMV-associated TCR beta chains appeared to be HLA-restricted. The classifier reportedly diagnosed cytomegalovirus status with high specificity and sensitivity. Most of the TCR beta V segments (in an earlier analysis) were productive either about 87% or about 30% of the time.

Primers for the PCR totalled 60 Vbeta and 13 Jbeta. Authors' data handling: It was a later analysis that counted approximately 81 million unique TCR beta chains, of which 8.5 million to 12 million were shared. Measured with immunoSEQ multiplex PCR; TCRdb has only the in-frame clones, and not every one. The DNA gave D and trimming, while V, J and clone size come from that table. This table has about 160,000 clones, about two thirds appearing once. In regard to this clone: The antigen remains unidentified.

V lost 4 bases and J lost 0, with 14 bases in between. This CDR3 is 15 amino acids long. Germline V gives CDR1 SGHRS, CDR2 YFSETQ. This TCR came from a woman in her late teens or twenties in good health and CMV-seropositive. The sequenced sample was PBMCs. The chain links TRBV5-1 to TRBJ2-7; D gene unclear. The CDR3 region is CASSGAPGYSYEQYF. The CDR3, as DNA: TGCGCCAGCAGCGGCGCGCCGGGTTACTCCTACGAGCAGTACTTC.